This entry lists 27 T cell receptor beta chains sequenced from one sample in a study of blood T cell repertoires in COVID-19. The data were produced by immunoSEQ multiplex PCR, yet TCRdb's version contains in-frame clones alone and is incomplete. The sample yields some 100,000 clones, less than 85% seen once. Material: peripheral blood. The receptors stem from a woman aged 70-85 years with active or convalescent COVID-19.

The rearrangement joins TRBV14 to TRBJ1-2; 10 nucleotides line up with TRBD1. The CDR3 is made up of 17 amino acids. Unmatched junction bases numbered 13, after V lost 4 bases and J lost 5 bases. The V gene's germline CDR1 is SGHDN and CDR2 FVKESK. The CDR3 DNA follows: TGTGCCAGCAGCCGACTTGGGACAGGGGCCGCCCAGTATGGCTACACCTTC. Translation: CASSRLGTGAAQYGYTF.

This clone was detected only once. The chain combines TRBV28 with TRBJ1-3; D unclear. Between the trimmed V and J ends, which lost 5 bases and 8 bases, there was a span of 13 bases. This CDR3 spans 13 amino acids. Germline CDR1 and CDR2: MDHEN and SYDVKM. The CDR3 coding sequence is TGTGCCAGCAGTCCGAGGTCCCGGGACACCATATATTTT. Translated: CASSPRSRDTIYF.

The chain combines TRBV5-1 with TRBJ2-7, with D perhaps TRBD2 (5 bases). V lost 0 bases to trimming and J lost 1 base, with 11 bases between them. This CDR3 is 15 amino acids long. CDR1 is SGHRS and CDR2 is YFSETQ in the germline V gene. The CDR3 bases are TGCGCCAGCAGCTTGGCTGCGGGTCAATCCTACGAGCAGTACTTC. It codes for CASSLAAGQSYEQYF.

This sequence joins TRBV5-1 and TRBJ2-2; 10 nucleotides align to TRBD2. Trimming removed 0 bases from V and 4 bases from J; junction bases left unmatched: 0. This CDR3 has 15 residues. Germline assignment: CDR1 SGHRS and CDR2 YFSETQ. CDR3 sequence: CASSLGTSGTGELFF. The CDR3 nucleotides are TGCGCCAGCAGCTTGGGGACTAGCGGCACCGGGGAGCTGTTTTTT.

The chain is built from TRBV3-1 (or the pseudogene TRBV3-2) and TRBJ2-1; the D gene is possibly TRBD2 (7 bases). CDR3 length: 13 residues. Germline CDR1 reads LGHDT; CDR2 reads YNNKEL (reference sequence). Trimming took off 4 bases at V and 10 bases at J, with 14 bases between the two ends. The CDR3 nucleotides read TGTGCCAGCAGCCTAGGGGGGGGTGAGGAGCAGTTCTTC. Translated, it gives CASSLGGGEEQFF.

This rearrangement joins TRBV2 to TRBJ2-1; 11 bases are shared with TRBD2. V was clipped by 5 bases and J by 4 bases; unmatched bases: 7. The CDR3 has 16 residues. In germline, CDR1 is SNHLY, CDR2 FYNNEI. The CDR3: CASSSTSGSAYNEQFF. Written as DNA, the CDR3 is TGTGCCAGCAGTTCTACTAGCGGGAGCGCTTACAATGAGCAGTTCTTC.

The chain has TRBV19 and TRBJ2-3, with 10 bases fitting TRBD2. Unmatched junction bases numbered 7, after V lost 7 bases and J lost 3 bases. This CDR3 is 15 amino acids long. Germline CDR1 LNHDA, CDR2 SQIVND (reference sequence). Written as DNA, the CDR3 is TGTGCCAGTACAAAGCGGGGGGGCTTTACAGATACGCAGTATTTT. It codes for CASTKRGGFTDTQYF.

The CDR3 region has the DNA TGTGCCAGCTCCGCTTCAGGGGGCACAGATACGCAGTATTTT. Amino acid sequence: CASSASGGTDTQYF. The V gene is TRBV6-5, the J gene TRBJ2-3; the D gene is possibly TRBD1 (6 bases). V was cut by 8 bases and J by 1 base, with 13 bases left in between. This CDR3 has 14 amino acids. Germline CDR1 and CDR2: MNHEY and SVGAGI.

Here the CDR3 reads CASSRTGMNTEAFF. The CDR3 bases are TGTGCCAGCAGCCGGACAGGGATGAACACTGAAGCTTTCTTT. The chain carries TRBV9 and TRBJ1-1, with 8 bases matching TRBD1. V was pared by 4 bases and J by 0 bases, with 2 bases of the junction left unmatched. The CDR3 totals 14 residues. Per the germline V gene, CDR1 is SGDLS and CDR2 is YYNGEE.

The J gene is TRBJ1-3, the V gene TRBV11-2, with D maybe TRBD1 (6 bases). The length of the CDR3 is 15 residues. Germline CDR1 reads SGHAT; CDR2 reads FQNNGV. Trimming removed 4 bases from V and 0 bases from J, with 10 bases in between. The CDR3 loop reads CASSSQGNSGNTIYF. For the CDR3, the DNA is TGTGCCAGCAGCTCCCAGGGGAACTCTGGAAACACCATATATTTT.

The chain couples TRBV5-5 to TRBJ2-4, with a tentative D call TRBD1 (6 bases). The V gene's germline CDR1 is SGHKS and CDR2 YYEKEE (reference sequence). With 3 bases removed from V and 8 bases from J, the gap between germline ends came to 15 bases. This CDR3 spans 14 amino acids. The CDR3 nucleotides read TGTGCCAGCAGCTCCGGGACCAACAGGGACATTCAGTACTTC. Its translation: CASSSGTNRDIQYF.

V usage is TRBV28 and J usage is TRBJ1-1; unclear D gene. Per the germline V gene, CDR1 is MDHEN and CDR2 is SYDVKM. The CDR3 has 12 amino acids. V was pared by 5 bases and J by 5 bases, with 9 bases between. The CDR3 protein is CASSVTSTEAFF. In nucleotides, the CDR3 is TGTGCCAGCAGTGTCACATCTACTGAAGCTTTCTTT. The entire variable domain, with the rest obtained from reference TRBV28 and TRBJ1-1, is as follows: DVKVTQSSRYLVKRTGEKVFLECVQDMDHENMFWYRQDPGLGLRLIYFSYDVKMKEKGDIPEGYSVSREKKERFSLILESASTNQTSMYLCASSVTSTEAFFGQGTRLTVV.

The chain uses TRBV4-1 and TRBJ2-1; 7 bases line up with TRBD2. CDR3 length: 16 residues. Germline V gene sequence: CDR1 MGHRA, CDR2 YSYEKL. Trimming cost V 4 bases and J 0 bases; bases outside gene matches: 6. The chain's CDR3 is CASSRGSGGSYNEQFF. CDR3 nucleotides: TGCGCCAGCAGCCGAGGTTCGGGGGGCTCCTACAATGAGCAGTTCTTC.

CDR3 sequence reads: CASSRRQGIEELFF. The CDR3 coding sequence is TGTGCCAGCAGCCGACGACAGGGGATAGAGGAGCTGTTTTTT. The chain joins TRBV11-2 to TRBJ2-2, with 8 bases lining up with TRBD1. CDR1 and CDR2 from the germline V gene are SGHAT and FQNNGV. The length of the CDR3 is 14 residues. J was trimmed by 10 bases and V by 5 bases; bases with no gene match: 9.

The rearrangement uses TRBV7-6 and TRBJ2-5; TRBD1 aligns across 8 bases. CDR1 is SGHVS and CDR2 is FNYEAQ in the germline V gene. The CDR3 extends over 14 amino acids. Losses at the gene ends were 3 bases for V and 4 bases for J; bases not matched to a gene: 4. CDR3 loop: CASSFQQGGETQYF. CDR3 nucleotide sequence: TGTGCCAGCAGCTTCCAACAGGGGGGAGAGACCCAGTACTTC.

This rearrangement joins TRBV19 to TRBJ2-2, with TRBD1 identical over 7 bases. The CDR3 loop spans 18 amino acids. Germline V lookup: CDR1 LNHDA, CDR2 SQIVND (reference sequence). V shed 5 bases, J shed 0 bases, and the junction held 12 bases outside the gene matches. The CDR3 DNA follows: TGTGCCAGTAGTCTAAACCCAAACAGGGGTCCGAACACCGGGGAGCTGTTTTTT. The encoded protein is CASSLNPNRGPNTGELFF.

This sequence joins TRBV10-3 and TRBJ1-1; D possibly corresponds to TRBD1 (5 bases). Germline CDR1 and CDR2: ENHRY and SYGVKD. With 0 bases removed from V and 5 bases from J, the gap between germline ends came to 13 bases. CDR3 length: 15 residues. CDR3 in amino acids: CAISESNGGLTEAFF. CDR3 bases: TGTGCCATCAGTGAGTCGAACGGGGGTCTAACTGAAGCTTTCTTT.

This clone was picked up a small number of times. The chain is built from TRBV3-1 (or the pseudogene TRBV3-2) and TRBJ1-1; possibly TRBD1 for D (5 bases). The CDR3 runs to 15 residues. V lost 1 base and J 4 bases, leaving 13 bases between the germline ends. The germline V gene encodes CDR1 LGHDT and CDR2 YNNKEL (reference sequence). For the CDR3, the DNA is TGTGCCAGCAGCCAAGCATGGCAGGGTTCCACTGAAGCTTTCTTT. Translation gives CASSQAWQGSTEAFF.

The chain couples TRBV9 to TRBJ2-2; a possible D gene is TRBD1 (5 bases). Germline lookup yields CDR1 SGDLS and CDR2 YYNGEE. The CDR3 loop spans 14 amino acids. The germline V and J ends were trimmed by 0 bases and 2 bases, with 5 bases remaining between them. The CDR3 DNA reads as TGTGCCAGCAGCGTAGGGGGCAACACCGGGGAGCTGTTTTTT. Translated, it gives CASSVGGNTGELFF.

Of note for this clone: The junction departs from the called germline gene at one end, perhaps through a read error. Distinct nucleotide sequences in the sample also encode this CDR3. This sequence joins TRBV7-8 and TRBJ1-3; the D is unclear. The germline gives CDR1 SGHVS, CDR2 FQNEAQ. The CDR3 runs to 15 residues. The CDR3 DNA reads as TGCGCCAGCAGCTTGGGCAGTCTCTCTGGAAACACCATATATTTT. It codes for CASSLGSLSGNTIYF.

J is TRBJ1-4 and V is TRBV19; D might be TRBD1 (6 bases). V was clipped by 5 bases and J by 8 bases, with 12 bases between them. This CDR3 has 13 residues. Germline CDR1 reads LNHDA; CDR2 reads SQIVND (reference sequence). CDR3 bases: TGTGCCAGTAGTGACACAGGGAAAGAAAAACTGTTTTTT. Protein product: CASSDTGKEKLFF. Looking up the rest from reference TRBV19 and TRBJ1-4 gives the full variable domain: DGGITQSPKYLFRKEGQNVTLSCEQNLNHDAMYWYRQDPGQGLRLIYYSQIVNDFQKGDIAEGYSVSREKKESFPLTVTSAQKNPTAFYLCASSDTGKEKLFFGSGTQLSVL.

The chain recombines TRBV11-2 with TRBJ1-6; perhaps TRBD1 as D (6 bases). CDR1 and CDR2 from the germline V gene are SGHAT and FQNNGV. The ends were cut back, 1 base at V and 7 bases at J, with 11 bases in the middle. The CDR3 is 15 residues long. As DNA, the CDR3 is TGTGCCAGCAGCTTAGCCGGACAGACAAATTCACCCCTCCACTTT. This gives the protein CASSLAGQTNSPLHF.

J is TRBJ1-1 and V is TRBV9; 10 bases agree with TRBD1. V shed 4 bases and J 6 bases; nucleotides not matched to a gene: 6. CDR1 is SGDLS and CDR2 is YYNGEE in the germline V gene. The CDR3 has 14 amino acids. CDR3 sequence reads: CASSQPGQGSEAFF. The CDR3 bases are TGTGCCAGCAGCCAACCGGGACAGGGGTCTGAAGCTTTCTTT.

This chain links TRBV4-3 with TRBJ2-1; 10 positions agree with TRBD1. Trimming took 1 base from V and 7 from J; bases not matched to a gene: 10. CDR1 is LGHNA, CDR2 YSLEER, per germline. The CDR3 has 17 residues. The DNA of the CDR3 is TGCGCCAGCAGCCAAGCAATAAGGACAGGGGGGAATAATGAGCAGTTCTTC. Its protein product is CASSQAIRTGGNNEQFF.

V usage is TRBV5-6 and J usage is TRBJ2-6; the D is unclear. Per germline, CDR1 SGHDT and CDR2 YYEEEE. There are 13 residues in the CDR3. The V end was cut by 2 bases, the J end by 3 bases, with 3 bases between. This CDR3 reads CASSFRGANVLTF. CDR3 coding DNA: TGTGCCAGCAGCTTTCGTGGGGCCAACGTCCTGACTTTC.

The chain has TRBV5-4 and TRBJ2-7; D gene ambiguous. CDR1 and CDR2 from the germline V gene are SGHNT and YYREEE (reference sequence). Trimming stripped 5 bases from V and 2 bases from J, with 14 bases between. The CDR3 has 14 amino acids. The CDR3 DNA reads as TGTGCCAGCAGTCCCGAGACAAAAACCTACGAGCAGTACTTC. This gives the protein CASSPETKTYEQYF.

This chain uses TRBV5-1 with TRBJ2-5, with a tentative D call TRBD2 (6 bases). CDR1 is SGHRS and CDR2 is YFSETQ in the germline V gene. This CDR3 comprises 13 residues. Trimming took off 0 bases at V and 3 bases at J, with 6 bases between the two ends. The DNA of the CDR3 is TGCGCCAGCAGCTTGGGACTAGAAGAGACCCAGTACTTC. Its translation is CASSLGLEETQYF.